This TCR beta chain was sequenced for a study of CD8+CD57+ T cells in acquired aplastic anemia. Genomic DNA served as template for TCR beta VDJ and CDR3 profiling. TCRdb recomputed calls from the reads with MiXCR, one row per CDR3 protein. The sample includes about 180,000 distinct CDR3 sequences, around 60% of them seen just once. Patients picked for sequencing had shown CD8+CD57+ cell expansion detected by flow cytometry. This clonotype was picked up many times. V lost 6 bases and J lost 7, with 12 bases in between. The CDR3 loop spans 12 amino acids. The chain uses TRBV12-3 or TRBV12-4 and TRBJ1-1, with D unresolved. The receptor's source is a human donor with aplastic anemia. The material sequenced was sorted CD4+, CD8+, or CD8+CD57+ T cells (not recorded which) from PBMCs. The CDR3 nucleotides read TGTGCCAGCAGCCCGATTGGCCATGAAGCTTTCTTT. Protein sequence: CASSPIGHEAFF.